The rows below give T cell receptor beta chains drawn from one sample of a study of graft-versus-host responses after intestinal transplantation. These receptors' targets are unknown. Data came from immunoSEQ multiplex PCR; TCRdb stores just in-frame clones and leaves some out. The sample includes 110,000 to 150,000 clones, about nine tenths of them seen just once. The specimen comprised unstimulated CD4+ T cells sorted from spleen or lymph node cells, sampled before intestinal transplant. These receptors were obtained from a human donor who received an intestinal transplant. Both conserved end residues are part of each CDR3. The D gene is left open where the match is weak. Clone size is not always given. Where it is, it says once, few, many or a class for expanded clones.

CDR3 protein: CASSLDGPGANVLTF; CDR3 DNA: TGTGCCAGCAGCTTAGACGGGCCCGGGGCCAACGTCCTGACTTTC; D gene: NA; J gene: TRBJ2-6; clone size: NA; V gene: TRBV7-2
CDR3 protein: CASSLEGRGWDTQYF; CDR3 DNA: TGTGCCAGCAGCCTAGAGGGGAGGGGATGGGATACGCAGTATTTT; D gene: TRBD2; J gene: TRBJ2-3; clone size: NA; V gene: TRBV7-2
CDR3 protein: CASSSPRTGGDYGYTF; CDR3 DNA: TGTGCCAGCAGCTCGCCCAGGACGGGGGGTGACTATGGCTACACCTTC; D gene: NA; J gene: TRBJ1-2; clone size: NA; V gene: TRBV28
CDR3 protein: CASSPWDRLRSGANVLTF; CDR3 DNA: TGTGCCAGCAGCCCGTGGGACAGGCTGCGCTCTGGGGCCAACGTCCTGACTTTC; D gene: TRBD1; J gene: TRBJ2-6; clone size: NA; V gene: TRBV9
CDR3 protein: CASSEVGGYTEAFF; CDR3 DNA: TGTGCCAGCAGTGAAGTCGGGGGGTACACTGAAGCTTTCTTT; D gene: NA; J gene: TRBJ1-1; clone size: NA; V gene: TRBV2
CDR3 protein: CASSPNKALSSSPLHF; CDR3 DNA: TGTGCCAGCAGTCCTAACAAGGCCTTAAGTAGTTCACCCCTCCACTTT; D gene: NA; J gene: TRBJ1-6; clone size: NA; V gene: TRBV2
CDR3 protein: CASSYTGTSVYEQYF; CDR3 DNA: TGTGCCAGCAGTTACACCGGGACTAGCGTCTACGAGCAGTACTTC; D gene: TRBD2; J gene: TRBJ2-7; clone size: NA; V gene: TRBV6-5
CDR3 protein: CASSTSGTSNTGELFF; CDR3 DNA: TGCGCCAGTTCCACTAGCGGGACCTCGAACACCGGGGAGCTGTTTTTT; D gene: TRBD2; J gene: TRBJ2-2; clone size: NA; V gene: TRBV4-1
CDR3 protein: CASSTSQGAVSYEQYF; CDR3 DNA: TGCGCCAGCAGCACATCACAGGGGGCCGTATCCTACGAGCAGTACTTC; D gene: TRBD1; J gene: TRBJ2-7; clone size: NA; V gene: TRBV5-1
CDR3 protein: CASSRTGLNTGELFF; CDR3 DNA: TGTGCCAGTAGTAGGACAGGCTTGAACACCGGGGAGCTGTTTTTT; D gene: TRBD1; J gene: TRBJ2-2; clone size: NA; V gene: TRBV19
CDR3 protein: CASSLSDVQGASGGYTF; CDR3 DNA: TGTGCCAGCAGTTTATCAGACGTGCAGGGGGCCTCGGGTGGCTACACCTTC; D gene: TRBD1; J gene: TRBJ1-2; clone size: NA; V gene: TRBV27
CDR3 protein: CASQGNTEAFF; CDR3 DNA: TGTGCCAGCCAGGGGAACACCGAAGCTTTCTTT; D gene: NA; J gene: TRBJ1-1; clone size: once; V gene: TRBV2
CDR3 protein: CAISEGETQYF; CDR3 DNA: TGTGCCATCAGTGAAGGAGAGACCCAGTACTTC; D gene: NA; J gene: TRBJ2-5; clone size: NA; V gene: TRBV10-3
CDR3 protein: CASSPQMRTQYF; CDR3 DNA: TGTGCCAGCAGCCCACAAATGAGGACCCAGTACTTC; D gene: NA; J gene: TRBJ2-5; clone size: NA; V gene: TRBV11-2
CDR3 protein: CASSLNAGAVDTQYF; CDR3 DNA: TGTGCCAGCAGCTTAAACGCGGGAGCAGTAGATACGCAGTATTTT; D gene: TRBD2; J gene: TRBJ2-3; clone size: NA; V gene: TRBV7-3